Presented here are 26 T cell receptor beta chains from one specimen sequenced in a study of CXCR3-negative and CXCR3-positive naive CD8 T cells. Study-wide results and limits: Compared with CXCR3-negative naive cells, CXCR3-positive naive cells showed more hydrophobic TRB CDR3s.

Researchers prepared the TRB cDNA libraries using 5' RACE with UMI labels. Following a re-call of the 5' RACE reads, TCRdb has one entry per CDR3 protein and lacks DNA. The sample has roughly 65,000 distinct CDR3 sequences. Antigens for these TCRs are unknown. Source material: naive CXCR3+ CD8+ T cells from blood. Subset specified: CD45RO-CCR7+CD27+CD95- naive CD8+ T cells expressing CXCR3 (TNR3+). The source is a human donor in good health. Some clones in this sample may be carry-over from other donors' samples.

CDR3 in amino acids: CASSTGLAGTGELFF. J is TRBJ2-2 and V is TRBV11-3; the D gene TCRdb calls, TRBD2, cannot be checked with no DNA. The CDR3 is made up of 15 amino acids. Germline values: CDR1 SGHNT, CDR2 YENEEA.

The chain couples TRBV29-1 to TRBJ1-2; the D call of TRBD1 rests on TCRdb alone, since no DNA is present to check it. Germline V CDR1 and CDR2: SQVTM, ANQGSEA. The CDR3 totals 14 residues. CDR3 sequence reads: CSVEGQGYNYGYTF.

The CDR3 region is CASRGDRGLVDEQYF. The rearrangement links TRBV2 to TRBJ2-7; TCRdb selects TRBD1, and the lack of DNA leaves this call unchecked. CDR1 and CDR2 from the germline V gene are SNHLY and FYNNEI. The length of the CDR3 is 15 residues.

The rearrangement links TRBV19 to TRBJ2-4. The germline CDR1 and CDR2 sequences are LNHDA and SQIVND (reference sequence). This CDR3 comprises 14 residues. The CDR3: CASSRPDSKNIQYF. Drawing the rest from reference TRBV19 and TRBJ2-4, the complete variable domain is DGGITQSPKYLFRKEGQNVTLSCEQNLNHDAMYWYRQDPGQGLRLIYYSQIVNDFQKGDIAEGYSVSREKKESFPLTVTSAQKNPTAFYLCASSRPDSKNIQYFGAGTRLSVL.

The chain links TRBV19 to TRBJ2-1; without DNA, the TCRdb call of TRBD2 cannot be checked. Germline assignment: CDR1 LNHDA and CDR2 SQIVND (reference sequence). The length of the CDR3 is 17 residues. The CDR3 region is CASSIGLAGGGYNEQFF.

This sequence joins TRBV19 and TRBJ2-3; TCRdb lists TRBD1, though no DNA is available to test this call. The CDR3 sequence is 13 residues long. In germline, CDR1 is LNHDA, CDR2 SQIVND (reference sequence). The CDR3: CASSAVAGDTQYF. Combining the CDR3 with reference TRBV19 and TRBJ2-3 gives the whole variable domain DGGITQSPKYLFRKEGQNVTLSCEQNLNHDAMYWYRQDPGQGLRLIYYSQIVNDFQKGDIAEGYSVSREKKESFPLTVTSAQKNPTAFYLCASSAVAGDTQYFGPGTRLTVL.

The chain is built from TRBV7-6 and TRBJ2-5; the TCRdb call, TRBD1, lacks DNA for checking. Germline-derived CDR1 and CDR2 are SGHVS and FNYEAQ. The CDR3 is made up of 14 amino acids. The CDR3 spells CASSLDRVEETQYF.

The CDR3 spells CASSLPAGEKQFF. V and J are TRBV7-9 and TRBJ2-1; the TRBD2 assignment by TCRdb is unverifiable without DNA. CDR1 is SEHNR and CDR2 is FQNEAQ in the germline V gene (reference sequence). The CDR3 is made up of 13 amino acids. The variable domain in full, with the rest retrieved from reference TRBV7-9 and TRBJ2-1, is DTGVSQNPRHKITKRGQNVTFRCDPISEHNRLYWYRQTLGQGPEFLTYFQNEAQLEKSRLLSDRFSAERPKGSFSTLEIQRTEQGDSAMYLCASSLPAGEKQFFGPGTRLTVL.

The chain recombines TRBV7-9 with TRBJ2-5; TCRdb names TRBD1, which stays unverified in the absence of DNA. Germline CDR1 reads SEHNR; CDR2 reads FQNEAQ (reference sequence). The CDR3 runs 17 residues. The CDR3 loop reads CASSLVLRDRGAETQYF.

The chain links TRBV7-2 to TRBJ1-2; TCRdb's D call, TRBD1, is unchecked because there is no DNA. Looked up from germline, CDR1 is SGHTA and CDR2 is FQGNSA. The CDR3 runs to 14 residues. This CDR3 reads CASSGPGYGGGYTF.

V usage is TRBV25-1 and J usage is TRBJ1-2; TCRdb gives TRBD1 as the D gene, but with no DNA this cannot be confirmed. Germline V CDR1 and CDR2: MGHDK, SYGVNS. The CDR3 has 13 amino acids. This chain's CDR3 is CASRGQGSDGYTF.

This rearrangement joins TRBV7-6 to TRBJ2-1; TCRdb names TRBD1, which stays unverified in the absence of DNA. Germline V gene lookup returns CDR1 SGHVS and CDR2 FNYEAQ. This CDR3 is 16 amino acids long. The CDR3 here is CASSLSGTGPHNEQFF. The complete variable domain, with remaining parts taken from reference TRBV7-6 and TRBJ2-1, reads GAGVSQSPRYKVTKRGQDVALRCDPISGHVSLYWYRQALGQGPEFLTYFNYEAQQDKSGLPNDRFSAERPEGSISTLTIQRTEQRDSAMYRCASSLSGTGPHNEQFFGPGTRLTVL.

This chain links TRBV6-5 with TRBJ2-1. The CDR3 contains 12 residues. Per the germline V gene, CDR1 is MNHEY and CDR2 is SVGAGI. CDR3 amino acids: CASRPSIYEQFF.

The CDR3 here is CASSYVGGVYEQYF. V gene TRBV6-5 combines with J gene TRBJ2-7. This CDR3 spans 14 amino acids. The germline gives CDR1 MNHEY, CDR2 SVGAGI.

The gene calls are TRBV7-3 and TRBJ2-1. The CDR3 covers 15 residues. Germline-derived CDR1 and CDR2 are SGHTA and FQGTGA. CDR3 amino acids: CASALDRGFYNEQFF. The full variable domain, its missing parts supplied by reference TRBV7-3 and TRBJ2-1, is GAGVSQTPSNKVTEKGKYVELRCDPISGHTALYWYRQSLGQGPEFLIYFQGTGAADDSGLPNDRFFAVRPEGSVSTLKIQRTERGDSAVYLCASALDRGFYNEQFFGPGTRLTVL.

The chain couples TRBV6-2 or TRBV6-3 to TRBJ2-5; there is no DNA to check the TCRdb D call of TRBD2. This CDR3 comprises 14 residues. The germline CDR1 and CDR2 sequences are MNHEY and SVGEGT. The CDR3 loop reads CASRPLGEQETQYF.

The CDR3 sequence: CASSPTGGGLDGYTF. The chain joins TRBV12-3 or TRBV12-4 to TRBJ1-2; the D call from TCRdb, TRBD1, cannot be confirmed without DNA. This CDR3 region has 15 residues.

The chain recombines TRBV4-1 with TRBJ2-1. The CDR3 is 12 residues long. The germline CDR1 and CDR2 sequences are MGHRA and YSYEKL. This chain's CDR3 is CASSQVPGEQFF.

The J gene is TRBJ2-2, the V gene TRBV20-1. Germline V gene data show CDR1 as DFQATT and CDR2 as SNEGSKA (reference sequence). The CDR3 loop spans 15 amino acids. This CDR3 reads CSARDRIANTGELFF.

This sequence joins TRBV28 and TRBJ2-7; TCRdb picks TRBD1, but there is no DNA to check that call. The CDR3 has 14 amino acids. Germline CDR1 is MDHEN and CDR2 is SYDVKM. This CDR3 reads CASSLRGKPVKAYF.

The chain has TRBV7-8 and TRBJ2-6; without DNA, the TCRdb call of TRBD2 cannot be checked. The CDR3 length is 16 residues. The germline CDR1 and CDR2 sequences are SGHVS and FQNEAQ. Here the CDR3 reads CASSLWALSGANVLTF.

This sequence joins TRBV30 and TRBJ1-1; TCRdb designates TRBD1, a call that cannot be tested without DNA. CDR1 and CDR2 from the germline V gene are GTSNPN and SVGIG (reference sequence). CDR3 length: 15 amino acids. This CDR3 reads CACHLGTEMNTEAFF.

V and J are TRBV5-6 and TRBJ2-5; TCRdb's D call of TRBD2 is untestable without DNA. Per germline, CDR1 SGHDT and CDR2 YYEEEE. The CDR3 loop spans 16 amino acids. This CDR3 reads CASSLAPAGIGETQYF. The entire variable domain, with the rest obtained from reference TRBV5-6 and TRBJ2-5, is as follows: DAGVTQSPTHLIKTRGQQVTLRCSPKSGHDTVSWYQQALGQGPQFIFQYYEEEERQRGNFPDRFSGHQFPNYSSELNVNALLLGDSALYLCASSLAPAGIGETQYFGPGTRLLVL.

V gene TRBV6-5 combines with J gene TRBJ1-6. CDR3 size: 16 residues. Germline V gene data show CDR1 as MNHEY and CDR2 as SVGAGI. The CDR3 region is CASSYSWQSGDSPLHF.

The rearrangement links TRBV15 to TRBJ2-7. The CDR3 loop spans 15 amino acids. Germline CDR1 is LNHNV and CDR2 is YYDKDF (reference sequence). Here the CDR3 reads CATSPQTGSAYEQYF.

The chain joins TRBV7-9 to TRBJ1-1; lacking DNA, the TRBD1 call made by TCRdb goes unchecked. Germline CDR1 is SEHNR and CDR2 is FQNEAQ (reference sequence). The CDR3 extends over 16 amino acids. CDR3 loop: CASSPHAGSLNTEAFF. Combining the CDR3 with reference TRBV7-9 and TRBJ1-1 gives the whole variable domain DTGVSQNPRHKITKRGQNVTFRCDPISEHNRLYWYRQTLGQGPEFLTYFQNEAQLEKSRLLSDRFSAERPKGSFSTLEIQRTEQGDSAMYLCASSPHAGSLNTEAFFGQGTRLTVV.